The entry below describes one TCR beta chain. Its antigen is unknown. Researchers ran the assay at a deep level. Generated by immunoSEQ multiplex PCR, the TCRdb table keeps only in-frame clones and is missing some. Of some 2,000,000 clones listed, roughly 94% are singletons. This sample was included in a study of shared clonotypes between healthy human individuals. Trimming at V came to 4 bases and at J to 7 bases, leaving 10 bases not matched to a gene. CDR1 is MNHEY and CDR2 is SVGAGI in the germline V gene. This CDR3 has 16 amino acids. Study conclusions and caveats: Sharing across several donors was seen in roughly 5.2% of naive CD4 clonotypes. Lower generation probabilities were found for non-shared clonotypes than for those shared by all four donors.

This clonotype originated in a man between 18 and 35 years old in good health. The chain joins TRBV6-5 to TRBJ2-1, with TRBD2 matching 10 bases. The sample consisted of naive CD4+ T cells sorted from blood. The subset denotes: CD45RA+ positively selected. CDR3 DNA sequence: TGTGCCAGCAGTTCCCTAAGCGGGAGGGGATCAAATGAGCAGTTCTTC. Residues: CASSSLSGRGSNEQFF.